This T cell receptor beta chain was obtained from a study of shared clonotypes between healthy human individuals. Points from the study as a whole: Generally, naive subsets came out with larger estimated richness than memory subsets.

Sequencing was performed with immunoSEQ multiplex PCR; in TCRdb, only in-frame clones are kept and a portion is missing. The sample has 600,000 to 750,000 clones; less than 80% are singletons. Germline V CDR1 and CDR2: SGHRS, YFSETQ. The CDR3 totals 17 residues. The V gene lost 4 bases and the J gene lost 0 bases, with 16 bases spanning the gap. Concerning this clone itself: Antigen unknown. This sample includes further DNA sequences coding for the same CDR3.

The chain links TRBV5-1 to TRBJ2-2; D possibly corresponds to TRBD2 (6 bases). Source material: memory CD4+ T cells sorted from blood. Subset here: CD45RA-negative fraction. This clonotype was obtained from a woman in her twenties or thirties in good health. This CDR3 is CASSPTGTGTNTGELFF. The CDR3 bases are TGCGCCAGCAGCCCAACCGGGACTGGGACGAACACCGGGGAGCTGTTTTTT.